Detailed here is one T cell receptor beta chain. The antigen this receptor binds is unknown. It has no much larger one-base neighbor in the sample; base qualities were not kept. Library prep was done by multiplex PCR. Sequencing was carried out with an Illumina HiSeq 4000. iRepertoire HTBI primers and Arm-PCR amplification of CDR3 regions were used to construct TCR beta libraries. Before sequencing, the PCR products went through gel purification. The published analysis was carried out like this. Across samples, about 64 TRBV and roughly 15 TRBJ segments were identified and used for gene usage analysis of CDR3 amino acid clonotypes. COPE and FqMerger were used to merge the filtered high-quality paired reads into contigs. BLAST was used to align contigs to IMGT TRBV, TRBD and TRBJ reference genes, with CDR3 defined following IMGT. Any clonotype with a frequency above 0.1% was counted as a highly expanded clone. Shannon entropy was used to measure repertoire diversity, and the Gini coefficient was used to measure V-J evenness. A clonotype found in more than one individual was treated as public. TCRdb handled the public reads itself, with Q25 trimming in fastp and clone calling in MiXCR, and kept productive beta chains. CDR3 protein sequences are deduplicated, and each keeps its most common genes and DNA. TCRdb, rather than the study authors, made the V and J calls. This sample holds roughly 400,000 distinct CDR3 sequences; about 15% were observed only once. Under 9% of the sample is taken by the ten largest.

The sample originates from a study of regulatory T cells in long-lasting Graves disease (dated by TCRdb to the early 2020s). Concerning the study at large: Antithyroid drugs had been taken for less than 3 months by newly diagnosed Graves' disease patients. Persistent Graves' disease patients were compared with newly diagnosed Graves' disease patients by peripheral blood TCR sequencing and RNA sequencing. The study was registered as a clinical trial and conducted in China. TCR sequencing covered 13 persistent and roughly 20 newly diagnosed Graves' disease patients, some 33 samples in total.

The full study reports these points: Persistent disease showed preferential use of TRBV28, TRBJ1-2 and TRBJ2-5, whereas newly diagnosed disease favored TRBV20-1 and TRBJ2-1. Sequencing and analysis were limited to the TCR beta chain. Persistent Graves' disease patients showed lower TCR Shannon entropy and fewer highly expanded clones than newly diagnosed patients, suggesting clonal expansion. Peripheral blood alone was examined, since thyroid tissue, which constituted the primary lesion, could not be accessed. The authors noted that the small sample size was a limitation that may lower accuracy. Persistent patients shared more public clonotypes among themselves (around 3,000) than newly diagnosed patients did (more than 950).

The CDR3 goes from the cysteine to the phenylalanine over 17 residues. Just CDR3 DNA is preserved here, 51 bases in frame from base 1. From V the trimming removes 3 bases and from J it removes 2 bases, while the gene matches leave 11 bases of the junction unaccounted for. The germline V gene specifies KGHSH as CDR1 and LQKENI as CDR2. The intended sense of this specimen's time point label: newly diagnosed GD, antithyroid drugs for less than 3 months. RNA was extracted from PBMCs in TRIzol for both TCR sequencing and RNA sequencing. Graves' disease was diagnosed according to American Thyroid Association guidelines. Patients were recruited from an endocrinology department in Xi'an, China. From each patient, around 9.3 milliliters of peripheral blood was collected into an EDTA anticoagulant tube. Ficoll Paque Plus density gradient separation was used to isolate PBMCs, and no further T cell sorting was done. An Agilent 2100 Bioanalyzer and agarose gel were used to check RNA quality, and a NanoDrop 2000 was used to measure RNA concentration.

This same sample was also taken into another study, of T cells in Graves' hyperthyroidism and ophthalmopathy. Drawing on the second study: A patient counted as having stable Graves' hyperthyroidism if no progression to ophthalmopathy occurred over 18 months of follow-up. Hyperthyroidism patients were aged 18 to 65 years and newly diagnosed, with disease duration of less than 2 months. Exclusion was applied to patients with uncontrolled infections, other autoimmune diseases, pregnancy or lactation. Diagnoses relied on clinical symptoms, serum thyroxine and TRAb, thyroid ultrasound and orbital computed tomography. For the first round of RT-PCR on the TCR CDR3, the HTBI primer set was used together with the Qiagen OneStep RT-PCR kit. Most expanded thyroid clonotypes (frequency above 0.001) were also detected in blood, a finding suggesting that blood repertoires may reflect thyroid immune responses. A model built on a 13 V-J signature distinguished ophthalmopathy from stable hyperthyroidism, reaching approximately 89% sensitivity and around 82% specificity in cross-validation and 80%/75% in testing. During validation, the model predicted progression to ophthalmopathy a median of approximately 6 months ahead of onset, with just under 71% sensitivity and 72% to 80% specificity. A discovery cohort of approximately 100 patients, approximately 45 with Graves' ophthalmopathy and under 60 with stable Graves' hyperthyroidism, was used to find distinguishing TCR V-J signatures. An independent validation cohort of fewer than 20 hyperthyroidism patients and 17 patients who later progressed to ophthalmopathy tested prospective prediction of ophthalmopathy. For training and testing, the 100 or so patients in the discovery cohort were randomly divided in a 7:3 ratio. In about 6 Graves' hyperthyroidism patients, the study also compared T-cell repertoires from thyroid tissue with T-cell repertoires from blood. After blood sampling, hyperthyroidism patients were treated with methimazole at a starting dose of 30 mg daily, and ophthalmopathy patients were treated with high-dose intravenous methylprednisolone. The libraries were constructed in a second round of multiplex PCR and then size-selected and purified. The libraries were sequenced on an Illumina HiSeq2000 using paired-end 100 bp reads. SOAPnuke was used to process the raw data, throwing out any read that contained adapters or uncalled bases, had a mean Phred below 15, or lacked an exact constant-primer or identifier match. COPE v1.2.5 was used to merge the high-quality paired reads, and each unique nucleotide sequence was defined as a clonotype. MiTCR v1.1 was used to align clonotypes to the IMGT TRBV, TRBD and TRBJ reference segments. Only V-J combinations with frequency above 0.0001, covering about 99% of repertoires, were analysed. A TCS score was defined as the ratio of F50 (clonal expansion) to E x V (chaos), with BLOSUM62-based TCRdist applied between CDR3 peptides within each V-J. Welch's t-statistics and random forest reduced 500 to 550 V-J features to about 13, which were used in a naive Bayes classifier (R e1071). Sample size was not statistically predetermined, and blinding of investigators to group allocation was not performed. The paper reports TCR Vbeta CDR3 sequencing of some 140 peripheral blood samples: approximately 41 ophthalmopathy, under 80 hyperthyroidism and approximately 17 progressor patients.

This sample comprised peripheral blood mononuclear cells (PBMCs), obtained at new diagnosis, from a patient treated with antithyroid drugs. This clonotype originated in a woman aged 40 to 50 with Graves disease. Donor details come from another sample of the same person, matched by shared clones. This chain is built from TRBV18 and TRBJ2-3, and 7 junction bases match TRBD2. The CDR3 is CASSPLASGIFTDTQYF. The DNA sequence reads TGTGCCAGCTCACCGTTGGCTAGCGGCATCTTCACAGATACGCAGTATTTT. The variable domain in full, with residues beyond the CDR3 obtained from the reference TRBV18 and TRBJ2-3 genes, is NAGVMQNPRHLVRRRGQEARLRCSPMKGHSHVYWYRQLPEEGLKFMVYLQKENIIDESGMPKERFSAEFPKEGPSILRIQQVVRGDSAAYFCASSPLASGIFTDTQYFGPGTRLTVL.